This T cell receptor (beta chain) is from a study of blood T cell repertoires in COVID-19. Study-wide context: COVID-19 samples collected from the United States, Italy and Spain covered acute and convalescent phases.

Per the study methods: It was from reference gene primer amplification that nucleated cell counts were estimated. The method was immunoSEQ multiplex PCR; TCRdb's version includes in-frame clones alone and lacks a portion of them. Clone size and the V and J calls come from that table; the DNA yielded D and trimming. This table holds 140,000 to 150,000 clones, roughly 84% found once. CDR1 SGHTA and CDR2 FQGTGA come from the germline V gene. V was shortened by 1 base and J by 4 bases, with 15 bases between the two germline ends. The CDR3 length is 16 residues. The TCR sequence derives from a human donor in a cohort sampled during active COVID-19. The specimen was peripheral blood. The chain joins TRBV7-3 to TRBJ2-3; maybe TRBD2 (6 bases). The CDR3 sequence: CASSLNPGVGADTQYF. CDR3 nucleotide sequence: TGTGCCAGCAGCTTAAACCCGGGAGTAGGGGCAGATACGCAGTATTTT.